Listed below are T cell receptor beta chains from one sample, sequenced in a study of T cell responses to AZD1222 COVID-19 vaccine. Produced via immunoSEQ multiplex PCR; TCRdb's table is partial and in-frame only. The sample gives 100,000 or so clones, about 87% of which show up once; roughly 10% is in the top ten. The input for sequencing was peripheral blood, taken 28 days after the second AZD1222 dose. These receptor sequences come from an adult who received the AZD1222 COVID-19 vaccine. The CDR3 runs from the conserved cysteine through the conserved F or W. D genes are given only for firm matches. Size values are once, few and many counts, or a class for expanded clones, and some rows have none.

j_gene | d_gene | abundance | v_gene | CDR3nt | CDR3aa
TRBJ1-1 | - | few | TRBV19 | TGTGCCAGTAGTATCTCCGGGTCGGGGATTCCACCTGAAGCTTTCTTT | CASSISGSGIPPEAFF
TRBJ1-5 | TRBD1 | - | TRBV7-9 | TGTGCCAGCAGCCCGGGACAGGGTAACCAGCCCCAGCATTTT | CASSPGQGNQPQHF
TRBJ2-3 | TRBD2 | - | TRBV7-3 | TGTGCCAGCAGCTTAAGGGGACTTCCCACCGGGGGGAGTACGCAGTATTTT | CASSLRGLPTGGSTQYF
TRBJ1-2 | - | - | TRBV6-1 | TGTGCCAGCAGTGAAGCCGAGGCAGGGGCCTACCTCTATGGCTACACCTTC | CASSEAEAGAYLYGYTF
TRBJ1-1 | - | - | TRBV7-9 | TGTGCCAGCAGCCCACAGGGCATGGGGACTGAAGCTTTCTTT | CASSPQGMGTEAFF
TRBJ1-1 | - | - | TRBV18 | TGTGCCAGCTCCACCACAGTGAGCGCTGAAGCTTTCTTT | CASSTTVSAEAFF
TRBJ1-1 | - | - | TRBV19 | TGTGCCAGTAGATGGAACACTGAAGCTTTCTTT | CASRWNTEAFF
TRBJ1-2 | - | - | TRBV20-1 | TGCAGTGCTGGGGACCGGGACTTC | CSAGDRDF
TRBJ1-1 | - | few | TRBV27 | TGTGCCAGCAGTTTATCGGGGGGAGGCACTGAAGCTTTCTTT | CASSLSGGGTEAFF
TRBJ2-7 | TRBD2 | - | TRBV7-2 | TGTGCCAGCAGCCCCGGACTAGCGGGCTACGAGCAGTACTTC | CASSPGLAGYEQYF
TRBJ1-3 | - | - | TRBV4-1 | TGCGCCAGCAGCCAACGGGAATCTGGAAACACCATATATTTT | CASSQRESGNTIYF
TRBJ1-4 | - | once | TRBV19 | TGTGCCAGTAAAAGCCCGGCACGGGGAAATGAAAAACTGTTTTTT | CASKSPARGNEKLFF
TRBJ1-2 | TRBD1 | few | TRBV2 | TGTGCCAGCAGTCTACAGGGGGCAAGTGGCTACACCTTC | CASSLQGASGYTF
TRBJ1-1 | TRBD1 | - | TRBV15 | TGTGCCACCAGCAGAGTTGTTGGGACAGGGAAAACTGAAGCTTTCTTT | CATSRVVGTGKTEAFF
TRBJ2-1 | TRBD2 | once | TRBV7-2 | TGTGCCAGCAGCAGATCGGGACTAGCGGTCCCCGATGAGCAGTTCTTC | CASSRSGLAVPDEQFF
TRBJ2-1 | - | - | TRBV19 | TGTGCCAGTAGTATGGCGTTAGGGTTGAGTCATGAGCAGTTCTTC | CASSMALGLSHEQFF
TRBJ2-2 | - | - | TRBV13 | TGTGCCAGCAGCTTAATTAGGGACACCGGGGAGCTGTTTTTT | CASSLIRDTGELFF
TRBJ1-3 | TRBD1 | once | TRBV7-9 | TGTGCCAGCAGCTTCCTTGGACAGGGATCCTCTGGAAACACCATATATTTT | CASSFLGQGSSGNTIYF
TRBJ1-6 | TRBD1 | - | TRBV6-1 | TGTGCCAGCAGTGAAGCGGGACAGGGGTTGGGATCACCCCTCCACTTT | CASSEAGQGLGSPLHF
TRBJ2-1 | - | - | TRBV27 | TGTGCCAGCAGTCCCCGGGCGGGACTCCACAATGAGCAGTTCTTC | CASSPRAGLHNEQFF
TRBJ2-4 | - | - | TRBV5-1 | TGCGCCAGCAGTAATAAAGCCAAAAACATTCAGTACTTC | CASSNKAKNIQYF
TRBJ2-7 | - | - | TRBV5-6 | TGTGCCAGCAGCTCAGCGGTTGCTTCCTACGAGCAGTACTTC | CASSSAVASYEQYF
TRBJ1-2 | - | - | TRBV19 | TGTGCCAGTAGTGTAGACGGGGCAGGGAGCTACACCTTC | CASSVDGAGSYTF
TRBJ2-1 | - | - | TRBV7-9 | TGTGCCAGCATCTCGCCGGGGAGCCCCTACAATGAGCAGTTCTTC | CASISPGSPYNEQFF
TRBJ2-7 | TRBD2 | - | TRBV10-3 | TGTGCCATCAAAGGACTAGCGGGGGACGAGCAGTACTTC | CAIKGLAGDEQYF
TRBJ2-7 | TRBD2 | - | TRBV7-8 | TGTGCCAGCAGCTTAGCAGTGGAGTCTAGCGGGAGATACGAGCAGTACTTC | CASSLAVESSGRYEQYF
TRBJ2-2 | - | - | TRBV30 | TGTGCCTGGAGAGGAATAGGGACAACCACCGGGGAGCTGTTTTTT | CAWRGIGTTTGELFF